This is a list of T cell receptor beta chains from one sample in a study of vaccination effects on CD4 cells after COVID-19. Sequencing was performed with immunoSEQ multiplex PCR; in TCRdb, only in-frame clones are kept and a portion is missing. The sample has approximately 12,000 clones; approximately 75% are singletons. These receptors have no known antigen. The source was CD4+ T cells from PBMCs cultured with SARS-CoV-2 spike peptides, collected after COVID-19 vaccination. All receptors come from a human donor who received a COVID-19 vaccine. CDR3s include the opening cysteine and the closing phenylalanine or tryptophan. The order of the fields is clone size, D gene, V gene, J gene, CDR3 DNA, CDR3 protein. The D gene is left open where the match is weak. Only part of the rows carry a size: once, few, many, or a class if the clone is expanded.

clone size: -; D gene: -; V gene: TRBV6-2/TRBV6-3; J gene: TRBJ1-2; CDR3 DNA: TGTGCCAGCAGTCCCCGAGGCTCTATGGGCTACACCTTC; CDR3 protein: CASSPRGSMGYTF
clone size: -; D gene: TRBD2; V gene: TRBV5-4; J gene: TRBJ2-2; CDR3 DNA: TGTGCCAGCAGCCGGGGAGGGGTTGTCGCCGGGGAGCTGTTTTTT; CDR3 protein: CASSRGGVVAGELFF
clone size: large; D gene: -; V gene: TRBV7-8; J gene: TRBJ1-1; CDR3 DNA: TGTGCCAGCAGCTTATTGCAGGGTGAAGCTTTCTTT; CDR3 protein: CASSLLQGEAFF
clone size: few; D gene: TRBD1; V gene: TRBV4-2; J gene: TRBJ1-1; CDR3 DNA: TGTGCCAGCAGCCGCTTCGGGACAGGGGGCGCAGGGAACACTGAAGCTTTCTTT; CDR3 protein: CASSRFGTGGAGNTEAFF
clone size: medium-sized; D gene: -; V gene: TRBV13; J gene: TRBJ1-5; CDR3 DNA: TGTGCCAGCAGCTTAGGGATGGGAGGGCCCCAGCATTTT; CDR3 protein: CASSLGMGGPQHF
clone size: -; D gene: -; V gene: TRBV7-2; J gene: TRBJ2-1; CDR3 DNA: TGTGCCAGCAGCCCTGGGGGTGGGACCACCAGGAGAGAGCAGTTCTTC; CDR3 protein: CASSPGGGTTRREQFF
clone size: -; D gene: -; V gene: TRBV7-2; J gene: TRBJ2-3; CDR3 DNA: TGTGCCAGCAGCCCTACTTCTACAGATACGCAGTATTTT; CDR3 protein: CASSPTSTDTQYF
clone size: -; D gene: -; V gene: TRBV18; J gene: TRBJ2-5; CDR3 DNA: TGTGCCAGCTCACCAGTTGTGGGGGCGCGGGAGACCCAGTACTTC; CDR3 protein: CASSPVVGARETQYF
clone size: -; D gene: -; V gene: TRBV4-3; J gene: TRBJ1-4; CDR3 DNA: TGCGCCAGCAGCCAAGATTTGCCGGGAACAACTAATGAAAAACTGTTTTTT; CDR3 protein: CASSQDLPGTTNEKLFF
clone size: -; D gene: -; V gene: TRBV5-1; J gene: TRBJ2-1; CDR3 DNA: TGCGCCAGCAGCTTGGCTATCTTGCGGATCTACAATGAGCAGTTCTTC; CDR3 protein: CASSLAILRIYNEQFF
clone size: -; D gene: -; V gene: TRBV7-9; J gene: TRBJ2-3; CDR3 DNA: TGTGCCAGCAGCTCGACCCGACGTTACGGAGATACGCAGTATTTT; CDR3 protein: CASSSTRRYGDTQYF
clone size: -; D gene: -; V gene: TRBV12-5; J gene: TRBJ2-5; CDR3 DNA: TGTGCTAGTGGACCCCCCGGGGGGCTGCGAGAGACCCAGTACTTC; CDR3 protein: CASGPPGGLRETQYF
clone size: -; D gene: -; V gene: TRBV12-3/TRBV12-4; J gene: TRBJ1-2; CDR3 DNA: TGTGCCAGCAGTTTGAGGGGATATGGCTACACCTTC; CDR3 protein: CASSLRGYGYTF
clone size: -; D gene: -; V gene: TRBV5-1; J gene: TRBJ2-7; CDR3 DNA: TGCGCCAGCAGCTCATCTAGCGCGACCTACGAGCAGTACTTC; CDR3 protein: CASSSSSATYEQYF
clone size: -; D gene: TRBD1; V gene: TRBV6-4; J gene: TRBJ2-7; CDR3 DNA: TGTGCCGAGGGGACAGGGGTCAACGAGCAGTACTTC; CDR3 protein: CAEGTGVNEQYF
clone size: few; D gene: -; V gene: TRBV3-1/TRBV3-2; J gene: TRBJ1-3; CDR3 DNA: TGTGCCAGCAGTCTACAGGGTACTGGAAACACCATATATTTT; CDR3 protein: CASSLQGTGNTIYF
clone size: -; D gene: TRBD1; V gene: TRBV10-3; J gene: TRBJ1-1; CDR3 DNA: TGTGCCATCAGTACCCCGGGACAGGGGAACACTGAAGCTTTCTTT; CDR3 protein: CAISTPGQGNTEAFF
clone size: -; D gene: TRBD1; V gene: TRBV6-6; J gene: TRBJ2-7; CDR3 DNA: TGTGCCAGCACCGACGAGGGACAGGGTCTCTACGAGCAGTACTTC; CDR3 protein: CASTDEGQGLYEQYF
clone size: few; D gene: TRBD2; V gene: TRBV18; J gene: TRBJ2-7; CDR3 DNA: TGTGCCAGCTCACCAGCGACTAGCGCCACCTCCTACGAGCAGTACTTC; CDR3 protein: CASSPATSATSYEQYF
clone size: -; D gene: TRBD1; V gene: TRBV27; J gene: TRBJ1-1; CDR3 DNA: TGTGCCAGCAGTTCCCGACAGGGGGCGCGGCCTTTCTTT; CDR3 protein: CASSSRQGARPFF
clone size: -; D gene: TRBD1; V gene: TRBV28; J gene: TRBJ1-2; CDR3 DNA: TGTGCCAGCAGTTCGGGGGGACAGGAGAGGGGCTACACCTTC; CDR3 protein: CASSSGGQERGYTF
clone size: -; D gene: -; V gene: TRBV7-2; J gene: TRBJ2-7; CDR3 DNA: TGTGCCAGCAGCTTAGCTGCGCCCTACGAGCAGTACTTC; CDR3 protein: CASSLAAPYEQYF
clone size: -; D gene: TRBD1; V gene: TRBV4-3; J gene: TRBJ1-6; CDR3 DNA: TGCGCCAGCAGTGACAGGGTCAGCTCCTATAATTCACCCCTCCACTTT; CDR3 protein: CASSDRVSSYNSPLHF
clone size: -; D gene: TRBD2; V gene: TRBV5-1; J gene: TRBJ2-3; CDR3 DNA: TGCGCCAGCCGGGGGGGAGGGGATACGCAGTATTTT; CDR3 protein: CASRGGGDTQYF
clone size: medium-sized; D gene: TRBD2; V gene: TRBV9; J gene: TRBJ2-5; CDR3 DNA: TGTGCCAGCAGCAATGGGGGACTAGCGGGAGAGACCCAGTACTTC; CDR3 protein: CASSNGGLAGETQYF
clone size: -; D gene: -; V gene: TRBV5-1; J gene: TRBJ2-7; CDR3 DNA: TGCGCCAGCAGCTTGCTTTCCACAGCCGAAGGGACCTACGAGCAGTACTTC; CDR3 protein: CASSLLSTAEGTYEQYF
clone size: -; D gene: -; V gene: TRBV6-1; J gene: TRBJ1-5; CDR3 DNA: TGTGCCAGCAGTGAAGTGGGAGGGGGAAGAGGCAATCAGCCCCAGCATTTT; CDR3 protein: CASSEVGGGRGNQPQHF
clone size: -; D gene: -; V gene: TRBV6-6; J gene: TRBJ1-4; CDR3 DNA: TGTGCCAGCAGGGCATTCGGCCTGGGGGATGAAAAACTGTTTTTT; CDR3 protein: CASRAFGLGDEKLFF
clone size: -; D gene: -; V gene: TRBV28; J gene: TRBJ2-3; CDR3 DNA: TGTGCCAGTAGGGGGGCCGCAGATACGCAGTATTTT; CDR3 protein: CASRGAADTQYF
clone size: few; D gene: TRBD1; V gene: TRBV5-5; J gene: TRBJ1-1; CDR3 DNA: TGTGCCAGCAGACAGGGGAGAAACACTGAAGCTTTCTTT; CDR3 protein: CASRQGRNTEAFF
clone size: -; D gene: -; V gene: TRBV28; J gene: TRBJ1-4; CDR3 DNA: TGTGCCAGCAGTTTCGGGCAGGGGTACGAAAAACTGTTTTTT; CDR3 protein: CASSFGQGYEKLFF
clone size: few; D gene: -; V gene: TRBV28; J gene: TRBJ1-6; CDR3 DNA: TGTGCCAGCAGTTTATTCCACGCAGGAGGCTATTCACCCCTCCACTTT; CDR3 protein: CASSLFHAGGYSPLHF
clone size: -; D gene: -; V gene: TRBV6-1; J gene: TRBJ2-7; CDR3 DNA: TGTGCCAGCAGTGAACTGGCAGGGCCTGGCCCCTACGAGCAGTACTTC; CDR3 protein: CASSELAGPGPYEQYF
clone size: -; D gene: -; V gene: TRBV5-8; J gene: TRBJ1-4; CDR3 DNA: TGTGCCAGCAGCCGGGACGGTGAAAAACTGTTTTTT; CDR3 protein: CASSRDGEKLFF
clone size: -; D gene: -; V gene: TRBV11-2; J gene: TRBJ1-2; CDR3 DNA: TGTGCCAGCAGCTTAGACCTTTACGGATTGGGCTACACCTTC; CDR3 protein: CASSLDLYGLGYTF
clone size: -; D gene: -; V gene: TRBV18; J gene: TRBJ1-1; CDR3 DNA: TGTGCCAGCTCACCCTCAGGGATGGTCTTAACTGAAGCTTTCTTT; CDR3 protein: CASSPSGMVLTEAFF
clone size: -; D gene: TRBD2; V gene: TRBV28; J gene: TRBJ2-2; CDR3 DNA: TGTGCCAGCAGTTTGGCTAGCGGGCCTCAAATGACCGGGGAGCTGTTTTTT; CDR3 protein: CASSLASGPQMTGELFF